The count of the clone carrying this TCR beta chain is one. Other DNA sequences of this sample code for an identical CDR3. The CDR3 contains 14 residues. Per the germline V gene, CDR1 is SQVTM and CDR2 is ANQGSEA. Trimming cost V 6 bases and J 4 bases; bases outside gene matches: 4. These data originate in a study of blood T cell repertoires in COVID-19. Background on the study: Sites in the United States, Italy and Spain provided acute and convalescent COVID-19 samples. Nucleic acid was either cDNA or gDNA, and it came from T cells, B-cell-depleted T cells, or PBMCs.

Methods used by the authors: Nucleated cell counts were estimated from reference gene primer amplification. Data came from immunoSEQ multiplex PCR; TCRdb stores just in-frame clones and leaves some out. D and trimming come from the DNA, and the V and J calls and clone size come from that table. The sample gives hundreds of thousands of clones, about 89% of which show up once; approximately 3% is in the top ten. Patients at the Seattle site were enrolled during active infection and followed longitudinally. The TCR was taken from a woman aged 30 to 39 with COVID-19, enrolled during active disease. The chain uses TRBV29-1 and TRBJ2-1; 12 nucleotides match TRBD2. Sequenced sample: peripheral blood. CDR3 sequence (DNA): TGCAGCGTCCTAGCGGGAGGGCCGTACAATGAGCAGTTCTTC. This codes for CSVLAGGPYNEQFF.